Listed here is a single TCR beta chain. Version v3.0 of the immunoSEQ assay ran at survey level. Produced via immunoSEQ multiplex PCR; TCRdb's table is partial and in-frame only. The data contain about 36,000 clones, about 80% of them singletons. This sample was taken from a study of long-term antiretroviral therapy in people with HIV. Looked up from germline, CDR1 is MNHNY and CDR2 is SVGAGI (reference sequence). V gave up 5 bases and J gave up 0 bases, with 14 bases separating them. This CDR3 has 16 residues. The clonotype comes from a man aged 30-40 years with HIV. Sequenced here: unsorted PBMCs, sampled 3.4 years after starting antiretroviral therapy. V and J are TRBV6-6 and TRBJ1-5; D remains ambiguous. CDR3 nucleotides: TGTGCCAGCAGTCTCTCTGGTGGCAGTAGCAATCAGCCCCAGCATTTT. It encodes CASSLSGGSSNQPQHF.